The sequence of this TCR beta chain was determined in a study of blood T cell repertoires in COVID-19. Original data processing: Reference gene primer amplification yielded estimated nucleated cell counts. The assay was immunoSEQ multiplex PCR, and TCRdb's table has in-frame clones only and misses some. V and J calls and clone size are copied from that table; D and trimming were computed from the DNA. This sample carries under 200,000 clones, approximately 86% of them seen once, and the ten largest clones take about 2.1%. V lost 10 bases to trimming and J lost 3 bases, with 7 bases between them. The V gene's germline CDR1 is WNHNN and CDR2 SYGVQD (reference sequence). The CDR3 sequence is 11 residues long.

Sample: peripheral blood. This sequence joins TRBV10-1 and TRBJ1-3; D unresolved. The clonotype was recovered from a man aged 65 to 79 with active or convalescent COVID-19. The CDR3 DNA follows: TGCGCCACCGGGAATGGAAACACCATATATTTT. This gives the protein CATGNGNTIYF.